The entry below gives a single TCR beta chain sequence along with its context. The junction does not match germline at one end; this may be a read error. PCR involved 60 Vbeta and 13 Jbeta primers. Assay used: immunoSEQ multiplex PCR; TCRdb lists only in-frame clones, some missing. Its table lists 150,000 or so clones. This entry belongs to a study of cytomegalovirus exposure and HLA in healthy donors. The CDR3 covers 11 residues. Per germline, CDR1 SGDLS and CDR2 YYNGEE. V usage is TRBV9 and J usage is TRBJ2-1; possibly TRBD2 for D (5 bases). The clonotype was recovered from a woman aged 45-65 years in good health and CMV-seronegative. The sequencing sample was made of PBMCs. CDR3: CASSGIGEPFF. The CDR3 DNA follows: TGTGCCAGCAGCGGAATCGGGGAGCCGTTCTTC.